The rows below give T cell receptor beta chains drawn from one sample of a study of metastatic and nonmetastatic thyroid tumors. TCRdb re-called clones via MiXCR from the PCR reads. Of some 46,000 clones in the sample, about 22% were seen once. The specimen sequenced was blood. These receptors were obtained from a male donor with papillary thyroid cancer or a benign thyroid nodule (not recorded which). Some clones in this sample may be carry-over from other donors' samples. Both conserved end residues are trimmed from each CDR3. Fields, in order: V gene, J gene, CDR3 protein.

>TRBV5-6|TRBJ1-2
ASSLQRANYGYT
>TRBV10-3|TRBJ2-3
AISGASGRADTQY
>TRBV5-1|TRBJ1-1
ASSLVVGVDTEAF
>TRBV27|TRBJ2-7
ASSYGGGGSSYEQY
>TRBV6-5|TRBJ2-3
ASSRIGAGGRADTQY
>TRBV24-1|TRBJ2-3
ATSDSGTDTQY
>TRBV28|TRBJ1-2
ASLTLPYGYT
>TRBV6-5|TRBJ2-1
ASSYFQGDEQF
>TRBV7-9|TRBJ2-1
ASSSPSGGDYEQF
>TRBV5-1|TRBJ2-1
ASSFLAGLNEQF
>TRBV6-6|TRBJ2-3
ASSYSPSTGTDTQY
>TRBV5-1|TRBJ2-7
ASSLLLAGEEQY
>TRBV11-2|TRBJ2-7
ASSSTGPIGRMYSYEQY
>TRBV7-3|TRBJ2-1
ASSPEGGEYNEQF
>TRBV10-3|TRBJ1-1
AISRTGGNVGTEAF
>TRBV2|TRBJ1-1
ASRITGVGTEAF
>TRBV6-2/TRBV6-3|TRBJ1-2
ASSARTADGYT
>TRBV20-1|TRBJ2-7
SARNYEQY
>TRBV11-2|TRBJ1-1
ASSSLKLGQPNTEAF
>TRBV28|TRBJ1-5
ASRPYNQPQH
>TRBV20-1|TRBJ2-3
SAFSASGGAPDTQY
>TRBV28|TRBJ1-1
ASSLVIRVNTEAF
>TRBV27|TRBJ2-7
ANHLQGGLEQY
>TRBV6-2/TRBV6-3|TRBJ2-3
ASRQLAADTDTQY
>TRBV28|TRBJ2-3
ASSFATGDTDTQY
>TRBV28|TRBJ1-2
ASSPGWVENGYT
>TRBV2|TRBJ2-5
ASTAGWETQY
>TRBV9|TRBJ2-7
ASSVDNGTPPYEQY
>TRBV28|TRBJ2-7
AISSVPARYEQY
>TRBV11-2|TRBJ2-3
DSLYSGTIPDTQY
>TRBV6-1|TRBJ1-2
ASREGTGGPFSYGYT
>TRBV7-2|TRBJ1-2
ASRQTGGSGYT
>TRBV11-2|TRBJ2-7
ASSLGGGLSPYEQY
>TRBV19|TRBJ1-5
ASIPSGSDWSNQPQH
>TRBV11-2|TRBJ2-1
ASSPPAGSFNEQF
>TRBV3-1|TRBJ1-1
ASSQGPGQGATAF
>TRBV5-1|TRBJ2-5
ASSWSGRAQETQY
>TRBV28|TRBJ1-6
ASTLGGSLNSPLH
>TRBV12-3/TRBV12-4|TRBJ1-4
ASSFRSQGAEKLF
>TRBV5-1|TRBJ2-3
ASRLSGRTDTQY
>TRBV7-9|TRBJ1-1
ASNLEAVNTEAF
>TRBV6-6|TRBJ1-2
ASSYSTGTGVYGYT
>TRBV30|TRBJ2-2
ACKTEEHSGELF
>TRBV2|TRBJ1-2
ASRRTGNGYT
>TRBV15|TRBJ2-2
ATSREVPGATGELF
>TRBV4-2|TRBJ2-2
ASSQDRSRAGELF
>TRBV5-5|TRBJ1-1
ASTEGAVAF
>TRBV12-3/TRBV12-4|TRBJ1-6
ASSLVTGSSPLH
>TRBV18|TRBJ1-1
ASSPIQGARFSYAEAF
>TRBV6-6|TRBJ1-2
ASSYLRGAYGYT
>TRBV4-1|TRBJ2-5
ASSQDWTSGRETQY
>TRBV5-1|TRBJ1-3
ASSSLTGSSGNTIY
>TRBV11-2|TRBJ2-3
ASSAGLSVSTDTQY